This T cell receptor (beta chain) appears in the sequencing data of a study of vaccination effects on CD4 cells after COVID-19. On this clone itself: Its cognate antigen is unknown.

TCRdb's table, derived via immunoSEQ multiplex PCR, lists solely in-frame clones and lacks some. The table lists about 54,000 clones, over 80% of them singletons. After expansion with viral peptide pools in the ViraFEST assay, antigen-specific CD4+ T cells were sequenced. Once cultured for about 9 days, the cells underwent separation to obtain CD4+ T cells. Germline CDR1 SGHRS, CDR2 YFSETQ. With 1 base clipped from V and 2 bases from J, the junction kept 5 bases outside the gene matches. This CDR3 is 16 amino acids long. The sample was CD4+ T cells from PBMCs cultured with HCoV-229E spike peptides, taken before COVID-19 vaccination. The chain has TRBV5-1 and TRBJ2-5, with 10 bases that match TRBD2. The TCR originated in a human donor who received a COVID-19 vaccine. The CDR3 nucleotides are TGCGCCAGCAGCTTGTGGAGCGGGGGGGCTCAAGAGACCCAGTACTTC. This codes for CASSLWSGGAQETQYF.